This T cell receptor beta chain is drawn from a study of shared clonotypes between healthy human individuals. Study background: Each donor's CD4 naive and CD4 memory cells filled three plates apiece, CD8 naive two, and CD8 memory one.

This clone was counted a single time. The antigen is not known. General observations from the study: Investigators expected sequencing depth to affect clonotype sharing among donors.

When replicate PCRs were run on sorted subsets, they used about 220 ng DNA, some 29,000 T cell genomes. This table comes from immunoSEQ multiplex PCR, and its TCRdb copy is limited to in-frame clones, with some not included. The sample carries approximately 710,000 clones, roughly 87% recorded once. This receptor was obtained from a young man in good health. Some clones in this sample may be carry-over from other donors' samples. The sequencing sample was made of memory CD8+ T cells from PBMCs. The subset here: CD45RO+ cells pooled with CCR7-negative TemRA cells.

The CDR3 bases are TGTGCCAGCAGCGGGGTCCCCCGGATCTACGAGCAGTACTTC. Translating gives CASSGVPRIYEQYF. The chain links TRBV6-5 to TRBJ2-7; the D gene is possibly TRBD2 (5 bases). The CDR3 loop spans 14 amino acids. Looked up from germline, CDR1 is MNHEY and CDR2 is SVGAGI. Trimming stripped 6 bases from V and 3 bases from J, with 15 bases between.